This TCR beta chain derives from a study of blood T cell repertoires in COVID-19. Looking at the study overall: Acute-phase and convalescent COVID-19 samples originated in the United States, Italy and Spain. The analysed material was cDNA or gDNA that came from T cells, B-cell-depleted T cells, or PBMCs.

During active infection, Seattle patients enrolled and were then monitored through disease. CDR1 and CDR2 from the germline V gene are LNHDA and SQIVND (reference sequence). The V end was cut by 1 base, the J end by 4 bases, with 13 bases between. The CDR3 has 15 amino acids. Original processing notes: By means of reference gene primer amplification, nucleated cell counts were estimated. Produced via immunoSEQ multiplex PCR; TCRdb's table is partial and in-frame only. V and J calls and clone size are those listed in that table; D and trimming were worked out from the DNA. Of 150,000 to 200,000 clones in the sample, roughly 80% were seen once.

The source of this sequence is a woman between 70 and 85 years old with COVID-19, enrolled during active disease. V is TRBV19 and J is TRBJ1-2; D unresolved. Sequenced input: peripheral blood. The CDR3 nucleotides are TGTGCCAGTAGTATAGGGGGTAGCGTCGGCTATGGCTACACCTTC. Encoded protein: CASSIGGSVGYGYTF.